This T cell receptor beta chain was identified in a study of CD8 T cells in ankylosing spondylitis. Findings of the study overall: A TCR beta motif of eight highly homologous variants appeared characteristic of ankylosing spondylitis blood. Peripheral blood held disease-linked clones only at relatively low frequency, and these were CD8+. Reported data indicate significant enrichment of disease-linked clones within matched ankylosing spondylitis synovial fluid.

The CDR3 length is 15 residues. The V segment lost 8 bases and the J segment 2 bases; nucleotides outside the gene matches: 7. Germline-derived CDR1 and CDR2 are SNHLY and FYNNEI. The sample holds a few counts of this clonotype. The antigen remains unidentified. Using its own MiXCR run on the 5' RACE reads, TCRdb lists one record per CDR3 protein. The sample lists 150,000 or so distinct CDR3 sequences; 25% to 35% were seen once. The clonotype was recovered from a male donor with ankylosing spondylitis. This chain uses TRBV2 with TRBJ2-5, with 11 bases identical to TRBD2. Material: synovial fluid, either unsorted or a sorted T cell fraction (not recorded which). The CDR3 DNA is TGTGCCAGCGGGCTAGCGGGAGGTATACAAGAGACCCAGTACTTC. The encoded protein is CASGLAGGIQETQYF.